These 32 T cell receptor beta chains were all obtained from the same sample, sequenced in a study of breast tumors, draining lymph nodes, adjacent tissues. TCRdb reanalysed the multiplex PCR reads using MiXCR and keeps one entry per CDR3 protein. Of approximately 14,000 distinct CDR3 sequences listed, around 50% were seen once; the top ten hold about 30%. The sample taken for sequencing was tumor-adjacent breast tissue. The receptors were gathered from a female donor with breast cancer. Some clones in this sample may be carry-over from other donors' samples.

This clonotype is categorized as medium-sized. The chain employs TRBV18 and TRBJ1-2, with 7 bases fitting TRBD1. CDR1 KGHSH and CDR2 LQKENI come from the germline V gene. J lost 3 bases, V lost 0 bases, and 4 bases had no gene match. The CDR3 totals 15 residues. CDR3 residues: CASSPPTGPYYGYTF. CDR3 DNA: TGTGCCAGCTCACCACCGACAGGGCCTTACTATGGCTACACCTTC.

This clonotype is labeled medium-sized (0.01 to 0.1%). The V call is TRBV7-2, the J call TRBJ2-7; 13 bases match TRBD2. The CDR3 contains 17 residues. The V gene end was trimmed by 5 bases and the J gene end by 4 bases; junction bases not matched to a gene: 11. Germline V CDR1 and CDR2: SGHTA, FQGNSA. The CDR3 coding sequence is TGTGCCAGCAGCAAAACTAGCGGGGGGGCAACCGGGTACGAGCAGTACTTC. Amino acids: CASSKTSGGATGYEQYF.

The J gene is TRBJ2-3, the V gene TRBV20-1; unclear D gene. CDR1 and CDR2 (germline): DFQATT, SNEGSKA (reference sequence). CDR3 length: 14 amino acids. V lost 3 bases, J lost 4 bases, and 14 bases lay in between. CDR3 sequence reads: CSASIIRRADTQYF. DNA of the CDR3: TGCAGTGCTAGTATCATCCGTCGCGCAGATACGCAGTATTTT.

In this sample, this clonotype turned up a few times. This sequence joins TRBV15 and TRBJ1-2, with a weak D call TRBD1 (5 bases). The V gene lost 1 base and the J gene lost 4 bases, with 13 bases spanning the gap. Germline CDR1 LNHNV, CDR2 YYDKDF (reference sequence). This CDR3 has 15 amino acids. DNA of the CDR3: TGTGCCACCAGCAGAGGGGAGGGACTTACCTATGGCTACACCTTC. Protein product: CATSRGEGLTYGYTF.

The genes are TRBV2 and TRBJ1-4; TRBD1 might be the D (6 bases). Germline values: CDR1 SNHLY, CDR2 FYNNEI. The CDR3 extends over 16 amino acids. Deletions cut 7 bases from V and 0 bases from J, with 15 bases between. The CDR3: CASIPIGTTTNEKLFF. DNA of the CDR3: TGTGCCAGCATACCCATAGGGACAACAACTAATGAAAAACTGTTTTTT.

CDR3: CATRWKGNEQYF. CDR3 coding DNA: TGTGCCACCCGATGGAAGGGAAACGAGCAGTACTTC. The V gene is TRBV2, the J gene TRBJ2-7; no definite D call. The V end lost 10 bases, the J end lost 5 bases, and 15 bases lay between the germline ends. CDR3 length equals 12 residues. Per germline, CDR1 SNHLY and CDR2 FYNNEI. Full variable domain (outside the CDR3, taken from reference TRBV2 and TRBJ2-7): EPEVTQTPSHQVTQMGQEVILRCVPISNHLYFYWYRQILGQKVEFLVSFYNNEISEKSEIFDDQFSVERPDGSNFTLKIRSTKLEDSAMYFCATRWKGNEQYFGPGTRLTVT.

This clonotype was picked up a small number of times. This sequence joins TRBV18 and TRBJ1-1; D is undetermined. Trimming shortened V by 2 bases and J by 0 bases, and 13 bases separated the two germline ends. This CDR3 comprises 16 residues. The germline V gene encodes CDR1 KGHSH and CDR2 LQKENI. CDR3 amino acids: CASSPGLSRLNTEAFF. CDR3 in DNA: TGTGCCAGCTCACCAGGGTTAAGCCGTTTGAACACTGAAGCTTTCTTT.

The rearrangement joins TRBV5-1 to TRBJ2-1, with a tentative D call TRBD2 (5 bases). The V end lost 0 bases, the J end lost 3 bases, and 10 bases lay between the germline ends. The CDR3 is 15 residues long. Germline V lookup: CDR1 SGHRS, CDR2 YFSETQ. The CDR3 DNA reads TGCGCCAGCAGCTTGGCCCGGGGAGACTACAATGAGCAGTTCTTC. It yields the protein CASSLARGDYNEQFF.

The table lists this clonotype with a count of one. The chain couples TRBV9 to TRBJ2-5; TRBD2 agrees at 13 bases. This CDR3 is built from 16 residues. Germline CDR1 and CDR2: SGDLS and YYNGEE. Trimming took 0 bases from V and 3 from J; bases not matched to a gene: 2. The CDR3 sequence: CASSVGGLAGKETQYF. CDR3 nucleotides: TGTGCCAGCAGCGTAGGGGGACTAGCGGGGAAAGAGACCCAGTACTTC.

The chain links TRBV7-8 to TRBJ1-6; D is possibly TRBD1 (5 bases). CDR3 length: 16 amino acids. Trimming shortened V by 5 bases and J by 7 bases, and 18 bases separated the two germline ends. The germline gives CDR1 SGHVS, CDR2 FQNEAQ. CDR3 amino acids: CASSPPGTGPNSPLHF. CDR3 DNA sequence: TGTGCCAGCAGCCCTCCAGGTACAGGACCCAATTCACCCCTCCACTTT.

This chain links TRBV7-3 with TRBJ2-7, with 10 nucleotides matching TRBD2. The germline CDR1 and CDR2 sequences are SGHTA and FQGTGA. After removal of 5 bases from V and 7 bases from J, the junction contained 5 bases not matched to a gene. There are 13 residues in the CDR3. DNA of the CDR3: TGTGCCAGCAGCCCCCTAGCGGGAGAGGAGCAGTACTTC. Translated, it gives CASSPLAGEEQYF.

Judged by abundance, this clonotype is medium-sized. The chain uses TRBV19 and TRBJ2-7, with D perhaps matching TRBD1 or TRBD2 (7 bases each). Trimming stripped 7 bases from V and 2 bases from J, with 21 bases between. Germline V gene sequence: CDR1 LNHDA, CDR2 SQIVND (reference sequence). This CDR3 is 16 amino acids long. In nucleotides, the CDR3 is TGTGCCAGTACCATAGGGGGGGGACAGATCCCCTACGAGCAGTACTTC. Its translation: CASTIGGGQIPYEQYF.

The chain joins TRBV20-1 to TRBJ2-3, with D perhaps TRBD1 (5 bases). Germline V CDR1 and CDR2: DFQATT, SNEGSKA (reference sequence). The CDR3 covers 14 residues. Trimming took off 2 bases at V and 3 bases at J, with 12 bases between the two ends. CDR3 DNA: TGCAGTGCTAGATGGGGCTCTTGGACAGATACGCAGTATTTT. It encodes CSARWGSWTDTQYF.

This chain connects TRBV25-1 to TRBJ1-6; D gene uncertain. The V end lost 0 bases, the J end lost 6 bases, and 3 bases lay between the germline ends. From germline, CDR1 is MGHDK and CDR2 SYGVNS. There are 13 residues in the CDR3. CDR3 residues: CASSEYFNSPLHF. As DNA, the CDR3 is TGTGCCAGCAGTGAATATTTTAATTCACCCCTCCACTTT.

At least ten counts were recorded for this clonotype. The chain recombines TRBV9 with TRBJ2-6, with TRBD1 identical over 10 bases. This CDR3 is built from 18 residues. The germline V gene encodes CDR1 SGDLS and CDR2 YYNGEE. With V trimmed by 4 bases and J by 4 bases, 11 bases remained unmatched. This CDR3 is CASSPPTGGASGANVLTF. CDR3 bases: TGTGCCAGCAGCCCGCCGACAGGGGGCGCATCCGGGGCCAACGTCCTGACTTTC.

The table lists this clonotype with many counts. The rearrangement joins TRBV6-9 to TRBJ2-1; D might be TRBD1 or TRBD2, each matching 5 bases. The V end was cut by 0 bases, the J end by 4 bases, with 13 bases between. This CDR3 has 16 residues. The V gene's germline CDR1 is MNHGY and CDR2 SVAAGI. The CDR3 reads CASSYSRQGPYNEQFF. The CDR3 bases are TGTGCCAGCAGTTATTCCCGGCAGGGACCTTACAATGAGCAGTTCTTC.

This clonotype was detected many times. The rearrangement joins TRBV27 to TRBJ1-2; D is uncertain. The CDR3 contains 14 residues. Deletions cut 0 bases from V and 6 bases from J, with 11 bases between. Germline CDR1 is MNHEY and CDR2 is SMNVEV (reference sequence). DNA for the CDR3: TGTGCCAGCAGTTTATCGGAGTGGGCCCATGGCTACACCTTC. Translating gives CASSLSEWAHGYTF.

This clonotype was seen at least ten times. A much bigger clone sits one base away, suggesting this may be a read error. V usage is TRBV6-1 and J usage is TRBJ1-5; D call uncertain. Germline CDR1 and CDR2: MNHNS and SASEGT. V dropped 6 bases and J dropped 9 bases, with 15 bases sitting between them. The CDR3 is 13 residues long. The CDR3 sequence: CASRLEERRPQHF. The CDR3 DNA sequence: TGTGCCAGCAGGCTAGAGGAGCGGCGGCCCCAGCATTTT.

This clonotype was observed many times. It may be a read error: a sequence one base away is much more abundant. The V gene is TRBV6-1, the J gene TRBJ2-1, with no clear D. V was trimmed by 5 bases and J by 3 bases, leaving 14 bases between them. CDR1 is MNHNS and CDR2 is SASEGT in the germline V gene. The CDR3 length is 15 residues. The CDR3 loop reads CASSQEIDFYNEQFF. The CDR3, as DNA: TGTGCCAGCAGTCAAGAAATAGACTTCTACAATGAGCAGTTCTTC.

The chain combines TRBV20-1 with TRBJ2-7; D call uncertain. The CDR3 runs to 13 residues. Per germline, CDR1 DFQATT and CDR2 SNEGSKA (reference sequence). V dropped 0 bases and J dropped 4 bases, with 10 bases sitting between them. The CDR3 protein is CSAREAEKYEQYF. In nucleotides, the CDR3 is TGCAGTGCTAGAGAGGCAGAAAAGTACGAGCAGTACTTC.

J is TRBJ2-2 and V is TRBV6-4; a possible D gene is TRBD1 (6 bases). The CDR3 has 13 residues. Germline loops: CDR1 MRHNA, CDR2 SNTAGT. Trimming removed 6 bases from V and 2 bases from J, with 7 bases in between. DNA of the CDR3: TGTGCCAGCAGGGACAGCAACACCGGGGAGCTGTTTTTT. This codes for CASRDSNTGELFF.

The rearrangement links TRBV5-1 to TRBJ2-7; tentatively, D is TRBD1 (6 bases). V lost 4 bases and J lost 3, with 11 bases in between. There are 13 residues in the CDR3. Germline V lookup: CDR1 SGHRS, CDR2 YFSETQ. DNA for the CDR3: TGCGCCAGCAGCACCATACAGGGCTACGAGCAGTACTTC. Translation gives CASSTIQGYEQYF.

By proportion, this clonotype is medium-sized (0.01 to 0.1%). The chain links TRBV7-2 to TRBJ1-2; 9 positions match TRBD1. This CDR3 contains 13 residues. In germline, CDR1 is SGHTA, CDR2 FQGNSA. J was trimmed by 8 bases and V by 5 bases; bases with no gene match: 6. CDR3 residues: CASSIDRGSGYTF. Written as DNA, the CDR3 is TGTGCCAGCAGCATTGACAGGGGGAGCGGCTACACCTTC.

This clonotype occurred a few times. This chain links TRBV5-1 with TRBJ2-5; a weak D match, TRBD2 (6 bases). The CDR3 consists of 15 residues. Trimming left V 3 bases short and J 1 base short, with 13 bases between. The germline V gene encodes CDR1 SGHRS and CDR2 YFSETQ. CDR3 DNA sequence: TGCGCCAGCAGCTCCGTTGCGGGGATCCAAGAGACCCAGTACTTC. It specifies CASSSVAGIQETQYF.

This sequence joins TRBV7-8 and TRBJ1-6; D remains ambiguous. The germline V and J ends were trimmed by 0 bases and 14 bases, with 11 bases remaining between them. CDR1 is SGHVS, CDR2 FQNEAQ, per germline. The CDR3 contains 13 residues. In DNA form, the CDR3 reads TGTGCCAGCAGCTTAGCCGGTTCTAGCTCCCTCCACTTT. The encoded protein is CASSLAGSSSLHF.

The chain employs TRBV7-2 and TRBJ2-7; weak D call: TRBD2 (5 bases). Trimming pared 5 bases from V and 0 bases from J, leaving 14 bases between. Germline values: CDR1 SGHTA, CDR2 FQGNSA. CDR3 length equals 15 residues. The CDR3 bases are TGTGCCAGCAGCGTACGGGCAACTAGCTCCTACGAGCAGTACTTC. Its translation: CASSVRATSSYEQYF.

The chain joins TRBV2 to TRBJ2-5; 8 nucleotides line up with TRBD2. The CDR3 runs 14 residues. After removal of 0 bases from V and 10 bases from J, the junction contained 7 bases not matched to a gene. From germline, CDR1 is SNHLY and CDR2 FYNNEI. The CDR3 protein is CASSEALAVSVQYF. DNA for the CDR3: TGTGCCAGCAGTGAAGCACTAGCGGTTTCAGTCCAGTACTTC.

There are a few counts of this clonotype. This could be a read error, since a much larger clone is one nucleotide away. V and J are TRBV20-1 and TRBJ1-1, with a possible D match to TRBD1 (6 bases). The CDR3 has 15 residues. Per the germline V gene, CDR1 is DFQATT and CDR2 is SNEGSKA (reference sequence). Trimming shortened V by 0 bases and J by 4 bases, and 15 bases separated the two germline ends. The CDR3 nucleotides are TGCAGTGCTAGAGATCGCCGGGGGCTGGCCACTGAAGCTTTCTTT. It specifies CSARDRRGLATEAFF.

This clonotype is categorized as medium-sized. The chain has TRBV9 and TRBJ1-3; D gene uncertain. Germline CDR1 reads SGDLS; CDR2 reads YYNGEE. CDR3 length: 18 residues. V lost 4 bases to trimming and J lost 0 bases, with 20 bases between them. The CDR3 sequence is CASSSRGRISDSGNTIYF. The CDR3, as DNA: TGTGCCAGCAGCTCGAGAGGGCGGATATCAGACTCTGGAAACACCATATATTTT.

The rearrangement links TRBV10-3 to TRBJ2-7, with 9 bases matching TRBD2. V was clipped by 3 bases and J by 2 bases; unmatched bases: 8. The germline V gene encodes CDR1 ENHRY and CDR2 SYGVKD. This CDR3 is 16 amino acids long. The DNA of the CDR3 is TGTGCCATCAGTGATTTGACTAGCGGTTTTACCTACGAGCAGTACTTC. This translates into CAISDLTSGFTYEQYF.

The sample holds one count of this clonotype. A read error may account for a junction end that differs from germline. V and J are TRBV6-5 and TRBJ2-1; tentatively, D is TRBD2 (6 bases). Germline loops: CDR1 MNHEY, CDR2 SVGAGI. This CDR3 contains 17 residues. The CDR3: CASNYSSSSGLYNEQFF. CDR3 bases: TGTGCCAGCAATTACTCGAGCAGTAGCGGCCTATACAATGAGCAGTTCTTC.

This clonotype is categorized as medium-sized. J is TRBJ1-2 and V is TRBV4-2; 11 bases fit TRBD1. After removal of 4 bases from V and 3 bases from J, the junction contained 7 bases not matched to a gene. The CDR3 has 16 amino acids. The V gene's germline CDR1 is LGHNA and CDR2 YNFKEQ. The DNA of the CDR3 is TGTGCCAGCAGCCGTACCGGGACAGGGGGTGACTATGGCTACACCTTC. Translated, it gives CASSRTGTGGDYGYTF.